These 8 T cell receptor beta chains originate from one sample sequenced in a study of Graves' ophthalmopathy and Graves' hyperthyroidism. Amplification of TCR beta CDR3 regions used RNA transcripts. Second-round multiplex PCR followed a first-round RT-PCR using HTBI primers. TCRdb ran MiXCR on the multiplex PCR reads and lists one entry per CDR3 protein. The sample has hundreds of thousands of distinct CDR3 sequences, approximately 21% seen once. The sequencing sample was made of peripheral blood. The receptors come from a woman between 18 and 29 years old with stable Graves' hyperthyroidism.

This clonotype occurred many times. The chain joins TRBV27 to TRBJ2-7, with 14 bases aligning to TRBD2. Germline loops: CDR1 MNHEY, CDR2 SMNVEV (reference sequence). V was pared by 5 bases and J by 3 bases, with 9 bases of the junction left unmatched. The CDR3 is 17 amino acids. The CDR3 region has the DNA TGTGCCAGCAGTCCCGGGACTAGCGGGAGCATCTTCTACGAGCAGTACTTC. Translated: CASSPGTSGSIFYEQYF.

In this sample, this clonotype turned up many times. The rearrangement links TRBV7-9 to TRBJ2-7; the D gene is possibly TRBD1 (6 bases). There are 15 residues in the CDR3. V was pared by 2 bases and J by 0 bases, with 11 bases between. Germline V lookup: CDR1 SEHNR, CDR2 FQNEAQ (reference sequence). The CDR3 is CASSLWLTGSYEQYF. The CDR3, as DNA: TGTGCCAGCAGCTTATGGCTGACAGGCTCCTACGAGCAGTACTTC.

Concerning this clonotype itself: A single base separates this from a much larger clone, so it may be a read error. The gene calls are TRBV29-1 and TRBJ1-1; D gene uncertain. The CDR3 spans 14 residues. The germline V and J ends were trimmed by 8 bases and 0 bases, with 16 bases remaining between them. Per germline, CDR1 SQVTM and CDR2 ANQGSEA. The CDR3 DNA sequence: TGCAGCTCTCCCAACCCAGATTTGAACACTGAAGCTTTCTTT. It specifies CSSPNPDLNTEAFF.

There are many counts of this clonotype. The chain combines TRBV6-4 with TRBJ2-2, with 12 nucleotides matching TRBD1. Trimming cost V 6 bases and J 2 bases; bases outside gene matches: 7. Germline CDR1 reads MRHNA; CDR2 reads SNTAGT. CDR3 length equals 17 residues. CDR3 sequence reads: CASSPGTGGVNTGELFF. DNA of the CDR3: TGTGCCAGCAGCCCCGGGACAGGGGGCGTTAACACCGGGGAGCTGTTTTTT.

This clonotype occurred many times. The J gene is TRBJ2-7, the V gene TRBV24-1; D is perhaps TRBD2 (5 bases). From germline, CDR1 is KGHDR and CDR2 SFDVKD. V was trimmed by 10 bases and J by 2 bases, leaving 14 bases between them. There are 13 residues in the CDR3. The CDR3 nucleotides are TGTGCCACAGCGCCGGCGGGCACCTACGAGCAGTACTTC. Translated: CATAPAGTYEQYF.

This clonotype was seen a handful of times. Its ends do not fully match the called genes, so a read error is possible. This rearrangement joins TRBV30 to TRBJ2-5; D is possibly TRBD1 (6 bases). CDR1 GTSNPN and CDR2 SVGIG come from the germline V gene (reference sequence). The CDR3 is 14 amino acids. The CDR3 DNA is TGTGCCTGGAGTCGGGACACCCAACTAGAGGCCCAGTACTTC. Its protein is CAWSRDTQLEAQYF.

This clonotype was found many times. The chain links TRBV6-5 to TRBJ1-1; D unresolved. The CDR3 extends over 12 amino acids. Germline assignment: CDR1 MNHEY and CDR2 SVGAGI. V was trimmed by 0 bases and J by 11 bases, leaving 10 bases between them. The DNA for the CDR3 is TGTGCCAGCAGTTACTCGGGTGGGGTGGCTTTCTTT. It encodes CASSYSGGVAFF.

As for this clonotype: This may be a read error: a much more frequent sequence differs by one nucleotide. This rearrangement joins TRBV6-2 or TRBV6-3 to TRBJ2-5; 7 bases map to TRBD1. Germline trimming cut 7 bases from V and 5 bases from J; bases unmatched to any gene: 1. Germline lookup yields CDR1 MNHEY and CDR2 SVGEGT. The CDR3 spans 11 residues. Here the CDR3 DNA reads TGTGCCAGCAAACAGGGGGAGACCCAGTACTTC. Its protein is CASKQGETQYF.